This entry concerns a single T cell receptor beta chain. As handled by the study authors: By means of reference gene primer amplification, nucleated cell counts were estimated. Produced via immunoSEQ multiplex PCR; TCRdb's table is partial and in-frame only. V, J and clone size derive from that table, while D and trimming were established from the DNA sequence. In the table there are around 160,000 clones, 80% to 90% of which are singletons. V was cut by 6 bases and J by 4 bases, with 16 bases left in between. Germline CDR1 and CDR2: MNHEY and SVGAGI. This CDR3 is 15 amino acids long. The sample is drawn from a study of blood T cell repertoires in COVID-19. Study overall: Spain, Italy and the United States supplied samples that represented acute and convalescent COVID-19. PBMCs, B-cell-depleted T cells, or T cells provided the cDNA or gDNA that made up the material.

V is TRBV6-5 and J is TRBJ1-3; D is possibly TRBD1 (6 bases). The receptor was isolated from a man in his sixties with acute or convalescent COVID-19. The sample consisted of peripheral blood. The CDR3 DNA reads as TGTGCCAGCAGAAGGCAAACAGGGTCCGGAAACACCATATATTTT. This codes for CASRRQTGSGNTIYF.